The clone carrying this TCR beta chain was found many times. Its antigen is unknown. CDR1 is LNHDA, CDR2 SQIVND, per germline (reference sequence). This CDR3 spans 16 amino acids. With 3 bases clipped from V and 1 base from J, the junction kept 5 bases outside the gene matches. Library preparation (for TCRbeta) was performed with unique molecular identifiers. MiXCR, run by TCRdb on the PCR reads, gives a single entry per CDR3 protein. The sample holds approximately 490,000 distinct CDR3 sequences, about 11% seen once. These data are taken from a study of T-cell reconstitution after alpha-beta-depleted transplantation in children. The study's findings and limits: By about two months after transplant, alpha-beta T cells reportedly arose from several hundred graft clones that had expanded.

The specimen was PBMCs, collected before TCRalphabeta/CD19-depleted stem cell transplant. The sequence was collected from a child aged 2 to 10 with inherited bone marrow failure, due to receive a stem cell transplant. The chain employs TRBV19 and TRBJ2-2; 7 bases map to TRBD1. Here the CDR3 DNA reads TGTGCCAGTAGTATGGGACAGAAGGAGAACACCGGGGAGCTGTTTTTT. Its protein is CASSMGQKENTGELFF.